The clone carrying this TCR beta chain occurred once. Its antigen is currently unknown. The data originate from a study of T-cell memory formation after mild COVID-19. The overall study: Each donor largely had its own TCR clusters.

Findings and limits, study-wide: There were some responding clones in pre-infection memory, which suggested that cross-reactive memory had joined. Clones that contracted clustered mainly in CM and EM if CD4+ and in EMRA if CD8+.

TCR alpha and TCR beta cDNA libraries carrying sample barcodes and UMIs were produced by 5'RACE using constant-segment primers. TCRdb used MiXCR to reprocess the 5' RACE reads, holding one entry per CDR3 protein. Of around 220,000 distinct CDR3 sequences in the sample, over 15% are singletons; the top ten hold approximately 3.5%. Germline V gene sequence: CDR1 SGHTA, CDR2 FQGNSA. Trimming removed 4 bases at V and 7 bases at J, with 17 bases between. CDR3 length: 16 residues. This clonotype was obtained from a man between 18 and 29 years old who had mild COVID-19 (a few samples of this study predate the infection). Cell type and time point are not known. Sequencing used PBMCs or a T cell subset sorted from them (not recorded which). The genes are TRBV7-2 and TRBJ1-6; D perhaps matches TRBD1 (5 bases). The CDR3 nucleotides are TGTGCCAGCAGCTCTGGGGCCTATTTATCGAATTCACCCCTCCACTTT. Protein product: CASSSGAYLSNSPLHF.